This T cell receptor beta chain is from a study of blood T cells in healthy people across ages. The donors, all healthy, were Caucasians living in Russia, aged roughly 6 to 100. The authors extracted at least 5 micrograms of total RNA per sample. CDR1 DFQATT and CDR2 SNEGSKA come from the germline V gene (reference sequence). Germline trimming cut 0 bases from V and 6 bases from J; bases unmatched to any gene: 5. This CDR3 region has 15 residues. This clonotype was counted many times. The target antigen is unknown. Overall study findings and caveats: Estimates drawn from one million T cells were deemed to understate diversity. In older individuals, TCR beta diversity per million T cells was lower, falling roughly linearly with age.

Next came a second PCR, run for roughly 6 to 11 cycles, which used a sample-barcoded 5' primer along with a J-beta primer mix. A single record per CDR3 protein comes from TCRdb applying MiXCR to the 5' RACE reads. The table has around 620,000 distinct CDR3 sequences, 27% seen once. Input material: blood. The receptor was isolated from a woman between 70 and 85 years old in good health. V is TRBV20-1 and J is TRBJ2-4, with 10 bases matching TRBD1. The CDR3 DNA follows: TGCAGTGCTAGAGATCCCCGGACAGGGGGAAACATTCAGTACTTC. Residues: CSARDPRTGGNIQYF.